The 8 T cell receptor beta chains below all came from one sample that was sequenced in a study of vaccination and CD4 T cells after COVID-19. The Oncomine TCR Beta short-read assay was applied to DNA of cultured CD4+ T cells. TCRdb independently ran MiXCR on the PCR reads; one entry per CDR3 protein. The sample contains 15,000 or so distinct CDR3 sequences, roughly two fifths of which appear only once. Treatment denoted: roughly 11-day PBMC culture with coronavirus spike peptide pools or control peptides (ViraFEST assay). Their cognate antigens are unknown. This material consisted of CD4+ T cells from blood, cultured in vitro, taken before SARS-CoV-2 vaccination. The receptors derive from a human donor who had recovered from COVID-19.

The chain has TRBV28 and TRBJ2-5; 12 positions agree with TRBD2. V shed 6 bases, J shed 4 bases, and the junction held 9 bases outside the gene matches. In germline, CDR1 is MDHEN, CDR2 SYDVKM. The length of the CDR3 is 16 residues. The CDR3 protein is CASRRTLAGGLETQYF. CDR3 DNA sequence: TGTGCCAGCAGGAGGACACTAGCGGGAGGCTTAGAGACCCAGTACTTC. The full variable domain, rest sourced from reference TRBV28 and TRBJ2-5, is DVKVTQSSRYLVKRTGEKVFLECVQDMDHENMFWYRQDPGLGLRLIYFSYDVKMKEKGDIPEGYSVSREKKERFSLILESASTNQTSMYLCASRRTLAGGLETQYFGPGTRLLVL.

This clonotype was seen only a few times. V gene TRBV7-8 combines with J gene TRBJ1-3; the D gene is possibly TRBD1 (6 bases). The CDR3 has 12 residues. Trimming shortened V by 2 bases and J by 11 bases, and 10 bases separated the two germline ends. Germline CDR1 SGHVS, CDR2 FQNEAQ. Here the CDR3 reads CASSLMDSSIYF. Here the CDR3 DNA reads TGTGCCAGCAGCTTAATGGACAGTTCCATATATTTT.

This chain uses TRBV20-1 with TRBJ2-7; D uncertain. CDR1 and CDR2 from the germline V gene are DFQATT and SNEGSKA (reference sequence). V gave up 3 bases and J gave up 2 bases, with 14 bases separating them. The CDR3 has 14 residues. CDR3 protein: CSASRVTSPYEQYF. The CDR3 bases are TGCAGTGCTAGTAGAGTAACGTCTCCCTACGAGCAGTACTTC.

This clonotype was recorded a few times. The V and J genes are TRBV6-5 and TRBJ1-2; 7 positions match TRBD1. Germline values: CDR1 MNHEY, CDR2 SVGAGI. This CDR3 has 14 residues. Unmatched junction bases numbered 2, after V lost 0 bases and J lost 4 bases. The CDR3 nucleotides read TGTGCCAGCAGTTACTCGACAGGGACCTATGGCTACACCTTC. Translation gives CASSYSTGTYGYTF.

The V and J genes are TRBV28 and TRBJ2-7, with 10 bases matching TRBD2. The CDR3 has 15 amino acids. The germline gives CDR1 MDHEN, CDR2 SYDVKM. Trimming cost V 8 bases and J 5 bases; bases outside gene matches: 12. The CDR3 nucleotides are TGTGCCAGCCTCAGCGGGAGGGTGCGCCGGAACGAGCAGTACTTC. Its protein is CASLSGRVRRNEQYF.

This clonotype was detected only a few times. This rearrangement joins TRBV19 to TRBJ1-2; D unresolved. CDR3 size: 14 residues. Per germline, CDR1 LNHDA and CDR2 SQIVND (reference sequence). Trimming stripped 1 base from V and 2 bases from J, with 8 bases between. Here the CDR3 reads CASSIAHGNYGYTF. In nucleotides, the CDR3 is TGTGCCAGTAGTATAGCCCACGGGAACTATGGCTACACCTTC.

This clonotype was counted a few times. The chain recombines TRBV20-1 with TRBJ1-6; D possibly corresponds to TRBD1 (6 bases). The CDR3 runs 16 residues. CDR1 is DFQATT, CDR2 SNEGSKA, per germline (reference sequence). V was shortened by 3 bases and J by 7 bases, with 19 bases between the two germline ends. The CDR3 loop reads CSARIPTGSGNSPLHF. CDR3 nucleotides: TGCAGTGCTAGGATCCCTACAGGGTCGGGGAATTCACCCCTCCACTTT.

This chain links TRBV27 with TRBJ1-5, with TRBD1 identical over 9 bases. The CDR3 is 17 residues long. Losses at the gene ends were 6 bases for V and 1 base for J; bases not matched to a gene: 10. CDR1 is MNHEY, CDR2 SMNVEV, per germline (reference sequence). The CDR3 nucleotides read TGTGCCAGCAGCAAACGTCCCGGGACAGGGAGCAATCAGCCCCAGCATTTT. Its protein is CASSKRPGTGSNQPQHF.